A selection of T cell receptor beta chains follows, all from one sample in a study of blood T cell repertoires in COVID-19. Produced via immunoSEQ multiplex PCR; TCRdb's table is partial and in-frame only. The sample carries 90,000 to 100,000 clones, roughly 80% recorded once. Sample: peripheral blood. These TCRs come from a woman of 80 years or more with acute or convalescent COVID-19. Both conserved end residues are part of each CDR3. The order of the fields is V gene, clone size, J gene, D gene, CDR3 protein, CDR3 DNA. D genes are given only for firm matches. Some rows have no size entry. The others give once, few or many, or a class for an expanded clone.

v_gene: TRBV7-8; abundance: .; j_gene: TRBJ1-1; d_gene: .; CDR3aa: CASSRRGYTEAFF; CDR3nt: TGTGCCAGCAGCCGCAGGGGATACACTGAAGCTTTCTTT
v_gene: TRBV15; abundance: .; j_gene: TRBJ2-5; d_gene: TRBD1; CDR3aa: CATSRTRGQGETQYF; CDR3nt: TGTGCCACCAGCAGGACGAGGGGACAGGGGGAGACCCAGTACTTC
v_gene: TRBV10-3; abundance: .; j_gene: TRBJ1-2; d_gene: .; CDR3aa: CAMVADPSSTGGYTF; CDR3nt: TGTGCCATGGTAGCCGACCCCTCCTCAACCGGTGGCTACACCTTC
v_gene: TRBV7-9; abundance: .; j_gene: TRBJ2-7; d_gene: .; CDR3aa: CASSLGGTYEQYF; CDR3nt: TGTGCCAGCAGCTTAGGCGGGACCTACGAGCAGTACTTC
v_gene: TRBV7-2; abundance: few; j_gene: TRBJ1-3; d_gene: .; CDR3aa: CASSLGGSGNTIYF; CDR3nt: TGTGCCAGCAGCTTGGGGGGATCTGGAAACACCATATATTTT
v_gene: TRBV29-1; abundance: few; j_gene: TRBJ1-5; d_gene: .; CDR3aa: CSARDTNQPQHF; CDR3nt: TGCAGCGCCCGGGACACCAATCAGCCCCAGCATTTT
v_gene: TRBV2; abundance: .; j_gene: TRBJ1-3; d_gene: .; CDR3aa: CASSRGNTIYF; CDR3nt: TGTGCCAGCAGCAGGGGAAACACCATATATTTT
v_gene: TRBV5-8; abundance: .; j_gene: TRBJ1-5; d_gene: TRBD1; CDR3aa: CASSPWTGGSNQPQHF; CDR3nt: TGTGCCAGCAGCCCCTGGACAGGGGGAAGCAATCAGCCCCAGCATTTT
v_gene: TRBV5-1; abundance: .; j_gene: TRBJ1-5; d_gene: TRBD1; CDR3aa: CASSLDTGGQPQHF; CDR3nt: TGCGCCAGCAGCTTGGATACAGGGGGTCAGCCCCAGCATTTT
v_gene: TRBV6-1; abundance: medium-sized; j_gene: TRBJ2-2; d_gene: .; CDR3aa: CASSEAGTKPGELFF; CDR3nt: TGTGCCAGCAGTGAAGCAGGGACAAAGCCCGGGGAGCTGTTTTTT
v_gene: TRBV5-1; abundance: few; j_gene: TRBJ1-1; d_gene: .; CDR3aa: CASSLGSDTTIINTEAFF; CDR3nt: TGCGCCAGCAGCTTGGGGTCGGACACTACGATAATAAACACTGAAGCTTTCTTT
v_gene: TRBV7-2; abundance: once; j_gene: TRBJ1-3; d_gene: .; CDR3aa: CASSYLGAGGNTIYF; CDR3nt: TGTGCCAGCAGCTACCTAGGGGCAGGAGGAAACACCATATATTTT
v_gene: TRBV14; abundance: .; j_gene: TRBJ2-7; d_gene: .; CDR3aa: CASSRKAGNSYEQYF; CDR3nt: TGTGCCAGCAGCCGGAAGGCGGGGAACTCCTACGAGCAGTACTTC
v_gene: TRBV7-9; abundance: .; j_gene: TRBJ1-4; d_gene: TRBD1; CDR3aa: CASSRGQVNEKLFF; CDR3nt: TGTGCCAGCAGCCGGGGACAGGTTAATGAAAAACTGTTTTTT
v_gene: TRBV12-5; abundance: .; j_gene: TRBJ2-7; d_gene: .; CDR3aa: CATPWGGASSEQYF; CDR3nt: TGTGCTACGCCCTGGGGGGGGGCCTCTTCGGAGCAGTACTTC
v_gene: TRBV11-2; abundance: .; j_gene: TRBJ2-7; d_gene: .; CDR3aa: CASSLDYYEQYF; CDR3nt: TGTGCCAGCAGCCTAGACTACTACGAGCAGTACTTC
v_gene: TRBV6-5; abundance: .; j_gene: TRBJ1-1; d_gene: TRBD1; CDR3aa: CASRKQGTGDTEAFF; CDR3nt: TGTGCCAGCAGGAAGCAGGGGACAGGGGACACTGAAGCTTTCTTT
v_gene: TRBV2; abundance: .; j_gene: TRBJ2-2; d_gene: .; CDR3aa: CASSDRGFGELFF; CDR3nt: TGTGCCAGCAGTGACAGGGGCTTCGGGGAGCTGTTTTTT
v_gene: TRBV25-1; abundance: .; j_gene: TRBJ1-3; d_gene: .; CDR3aa: CASSEFGGRDSGNTIYF; CDR3nt: TGTGCCAGCAGTGAATTTGGAGGGAGGGACTCTGGAAACACCATATATTTT
v_gene: TRBV12-3/TRBV12-4; abundance: .; j_gene: TRBJ1-3; d_gene: .; CDR3aa: CASSTGTGNTIYF; CDR3nt: TGTGCCAGCAGTACAGGGACCGGAAACACCATATATTTT
v_gene: TRBV12-3/TRBV12-4; abundance: .; j_gene: TRBJ1-1; d_gene: .; CDR3aa: CASSSGMNTEAFF; CDR3nt: TGTGCCAGCAGTTCAGGGATGAACACTGAAGCTTTCTTT
v_gene: TRBV7-6; abundance: .; j_gene: TRBJ1-4; d_gene: .; CDR3aa: CASRGEKLFF; CDR3nt: TGTGCCAGCCGGGGGGAAAAACTGTTTTTT
v_gene: TRBV5-4; abundance: .; j_gene: TRBJ2-5; d_gene: TRBD1; CDR3aa: CASSLGDRAGETQYF; CDR3nt: TGTGCCAGCAGCTTGGGGGACAGGGCAGGGGAGACCCAGTACTTC
v_gene: TRBV6-2/TRBV6-3; abundance: .; j_gene: TRBJ1-2; d_gene: .; CDR3aa: CASSYRAGTPFNYGYTF; CDR3nt: TGTGCCAGCAGTTATAGAGCCGGGACACCTTTCAATTATGGCTACACCTTC